This is a list of T cell receptor beta chains from one sample in a study of OX40 agonist ivuxolimab in advanced cancers. Only in-frame clones appear in the TCRdb table, and some are missing; sequencing was by immunoSEQ multiplex PCR. Here the sample spans about 82,000 clones, 91% being singletons. This specimen was CD4+ or CD8+ T cells sorted from blood, taken in a trial of the OX40 agonist ivuxolimab. Receptors were obtained from an adult with an advanced solid tumor such as melanoma, head and neck, liver or kidney cancer. Both conserved end residues are trimmed from each CDR3.

TRBV5-1 | 14 | ASSSGRGYSGNTIY
TRBV19 | 14 | ASSTDRGRANYEQY
TRBV5-1 | 10 | ASSARADTQY
TRBV7-2 | 12 | ASSSSGSNQPQH
TRBV11-2 | 13 | ASSLVPGNTGELF
TRBV25-1 | 12 | ASRRDSKNSPLH
TRBV5-4 | 10 | ASSLDTNEQF
TRBV27 | 13 | ASSPRGGSGNTIY
TRBV30 | 10 | AGGDSGNTIY
TRBV4-2 | 13 | ASHHPLGGSYEQY
TRBV7-2 | 12 | ASSRDRGNLPQH
TRBV9 | 12 | ASSADLYGGEQF
TRBV4-2 | 11 | ASSQARTYEQY
TRBV11-3 | 12 | ASSPQGAGTEAF
TRBV28 | 13 | ASSGRPGRKNEQF
TRBV5-1 | 14 | ASSPGTVVAKNIQY
TRBV28 | 13 | ASTSAQAFPYEQY
TRBV18 | 13 | ASSPPGQGDAEAF
TRBV7-7 | 13 | ASSLGPNGDYEQY
TRBV7-9 | 11 | ASSLAGGGEAF
TRBV28 | 11 | AVRETGIYGYT
TRBV5-1 | 12 | ASSLVGGVETQY
TRBV11-3 | 13 | ASSPQGLADNEQF
TRBV5-4 | 12 | ASSTRGLDNEQF
TRBV7-2 | 13 | ASSTQGTGRYEQY
TRBV18 | 14 | ASSPASGPTNYGYT
TRBV5-1 | 13 | ASSLVTARYNEQF
TRBV10-3 | 12 | AISLTGELYEQY
TRBV9 | 13 | ASSPQAGRGDTQY